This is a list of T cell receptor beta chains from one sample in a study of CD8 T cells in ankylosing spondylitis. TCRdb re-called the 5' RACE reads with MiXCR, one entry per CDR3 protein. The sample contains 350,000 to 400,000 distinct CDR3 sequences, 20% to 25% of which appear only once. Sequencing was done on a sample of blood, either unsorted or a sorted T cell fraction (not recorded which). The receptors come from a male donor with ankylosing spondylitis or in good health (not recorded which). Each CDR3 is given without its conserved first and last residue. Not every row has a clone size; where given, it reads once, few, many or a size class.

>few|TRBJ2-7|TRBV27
ASSLGQMYEQY
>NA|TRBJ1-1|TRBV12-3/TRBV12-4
ASSPQPQNTEAF
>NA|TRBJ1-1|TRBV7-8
ASSLEDTEAF
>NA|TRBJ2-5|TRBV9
ASSLAMIGETQY
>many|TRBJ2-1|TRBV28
ASSLPGNEQF
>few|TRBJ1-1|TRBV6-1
ASKVRDSWVEAF
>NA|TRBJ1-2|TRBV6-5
ASSYTGTGTYGYT
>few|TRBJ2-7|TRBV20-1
SARALGTVGYEQY
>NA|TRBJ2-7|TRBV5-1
ASSLGLGTGGYRDEQY
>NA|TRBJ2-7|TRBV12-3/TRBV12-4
ASSLSTRIYEQY
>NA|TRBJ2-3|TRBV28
ASSIGVDGDTQY
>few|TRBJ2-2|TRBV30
AWRRGGELF
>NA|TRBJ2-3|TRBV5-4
ASSLRDSPTDTQY
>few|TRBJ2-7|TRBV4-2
ASSQDPAGVPYEQY
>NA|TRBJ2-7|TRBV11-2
ASSKVGRSSYEQY
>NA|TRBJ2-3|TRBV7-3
ASSLWGSGGPSDTQY
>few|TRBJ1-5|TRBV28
ASSPSQPQH
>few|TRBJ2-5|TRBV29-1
SVEWESGPYQETQY
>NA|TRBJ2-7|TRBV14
ASSQAGPPYEQY
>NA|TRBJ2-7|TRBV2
ASRFSYTYEQY
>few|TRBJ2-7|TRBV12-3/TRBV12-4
ASSPTAGGYEQY
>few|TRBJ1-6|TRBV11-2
ASSPLVGESPLH
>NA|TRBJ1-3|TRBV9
ASSVGQGGGNTIY
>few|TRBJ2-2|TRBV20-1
SANWDLAPGELF
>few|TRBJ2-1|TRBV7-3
ASSGIGDSEQF
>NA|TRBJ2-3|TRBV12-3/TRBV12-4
ASSSHGTGNGDTQY
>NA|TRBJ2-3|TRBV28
ASHTITGGSTDTQY
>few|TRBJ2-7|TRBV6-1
ASSGVGAPYEQY
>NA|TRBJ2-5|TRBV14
ASSQDKSAETLYQETQY
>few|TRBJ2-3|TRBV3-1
ASSQNTPRSTDTQY
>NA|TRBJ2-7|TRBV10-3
AISDFRGGSTYEQY
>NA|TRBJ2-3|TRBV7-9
ASSNDREYTDTQY
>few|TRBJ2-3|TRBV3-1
ASSQGGDPGGWFGPDTQY
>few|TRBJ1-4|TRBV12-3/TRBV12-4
ASRYRGEKLF
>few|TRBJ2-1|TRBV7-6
ASSSPGTSVYNEQF
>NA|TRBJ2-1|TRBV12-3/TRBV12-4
ASSPWTSGSYNEQF
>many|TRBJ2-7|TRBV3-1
ASSPGQGYYEQY
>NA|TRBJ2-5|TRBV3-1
ASSQDRKTQY
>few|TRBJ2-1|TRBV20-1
SATLAGESDNEQF
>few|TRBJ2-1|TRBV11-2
ASSKGGGAANEQF
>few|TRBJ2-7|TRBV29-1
SVEPGTGRFEQY
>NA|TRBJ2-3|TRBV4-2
ASSQDRGTPSTDTQY
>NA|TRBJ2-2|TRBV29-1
SVSDRGYTGELF
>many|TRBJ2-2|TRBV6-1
ASSEPGTGGAWIAGELF
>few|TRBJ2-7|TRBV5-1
ASRPAAPTSYEQY
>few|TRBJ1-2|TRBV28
ASSLWQYQGYT
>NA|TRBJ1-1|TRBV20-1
SARWAGQNTEAF
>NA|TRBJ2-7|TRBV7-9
ASSPRGGATYEQY